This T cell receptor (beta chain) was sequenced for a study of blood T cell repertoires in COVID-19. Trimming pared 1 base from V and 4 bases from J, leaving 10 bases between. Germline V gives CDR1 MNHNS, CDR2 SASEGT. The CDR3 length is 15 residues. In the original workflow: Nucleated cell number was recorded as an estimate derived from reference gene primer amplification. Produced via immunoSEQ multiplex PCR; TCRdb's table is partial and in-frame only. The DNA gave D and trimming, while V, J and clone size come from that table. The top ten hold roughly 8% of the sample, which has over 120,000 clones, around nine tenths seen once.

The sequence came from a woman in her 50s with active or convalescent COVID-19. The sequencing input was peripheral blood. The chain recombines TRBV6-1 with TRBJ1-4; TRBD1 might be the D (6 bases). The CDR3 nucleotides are TGTGCCAGCAGTGAAGGGACAGTCAGTAATGAAAAACTGTTTTTT. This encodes CASSEGTVSNEKLFF.